The clone carrying this T cell receptor beta chain was observed a few times. Its antigen is not known. The data were obtained in a study of identical twins. Whole-study results and caveats: High-abundance cord blood beta clonotypes had fewer insertions; memory repertoires showed none. In zero-insertion analyses, partial confounding could arise from invariant MAIT and iNKT cells.

Unique molecular identifiers were in the cDNA, with template-switch universal primer binding. TCRdb fed the 5' RACE reads into MiXCR, producing one record per CDR3 protein. Counted here are 700,000 or so distinct CDR3 sequences, 8% to 9% occurring once; the ten biggest clones make up roughly 0.9%. The V and J ends lost 6 bases and 5 bases respectively, with 14 bases between them. In germline, CDR1 is DFQATT, CDR2 SNEGSKA (reference sequence). The CDR3 spans 13 residues. These data also formed part of another study, on yellow fever vaccine responses in identical twins.

Source material: PBMCs. The V call is TRBV20-1, the J call TRBJ2-1; tentative D call: TRBD2 (6 bases). The sequence was collected from a woman aged 18-35 years in good health. Here the CDR3 DNA reads TGCAGTGCCTCGACCGGGAGTAACAATGAGCAGTTCTTC. This gives the protein CSASTGSNNEQFF.